These 28 T cell receptor beta chains came from one sample sequenced in a study of cytomegalovirus exposure and HLA in healthy donors. Amplification used 60 Vbeta primers and 13 Jbeta primers. The protocol was immunoSEQ multiplex PCR, while the TCRdb copy is restricted to in-frame clones and leaves out a portion. The sample holds over 90,000 clones, approximately 64% seen once. Input material: PBMCs. The receptors derive from a woman aged 50 to 60 in good health and CMV-seronegative.

The table lists this clone with a few counts. The chain recombines TRBV5-1 with TRBJ2-3; 7 bases agree with TRBD1. Germline V gene sequence: CDR1 SGHRS, CDR2 YFSETQ. This CDR3 spans 14 amino acids. The trim removed 4 bases at V and 6 bases at J, leaving 8 bases unmatched. CDR3 sequence: CASSPGTVGDTQYF. The CDR3 DNA sequence: TGCGCCAGCAGCCCCGGGACAGTCGGGGATACGCAGTATTTT.

In this sample, this clone turned up a few times. V and J are TRBV4-1 and TRBJ2-7, with 10 bases aligning to TRBD2. Unmatched junction bases numbered 5, after V lost 1 base and J lost 2 bases. In germline, CDR1 is MGHRA, CDR2 YSYEKL. The CDR3 has 16 amino acids. The CDR3 bases are TGCGCCAGCAGCCAAGGCCCTAGCGGGAGCCCCTACGAGCAGTACTTC. Its translation: CASSQGPSGSPYEQYF.

This rearrangement joins TRBV5-1 to TRBJ2-7, with D unresolved. Trimming pared 2 bases from V and 1 base from J, leaving 4 bases between. This CDR3 region has 12 residues. Germline V gene data show CDR1 as SGHRS and CDR2 as YFSETQ. CDR3 in DNA: TGCGCCAGCAGCTTTTCTTCCTACGAGCAGTACTTC. Translation: CASSFSSYEQYF.

This clone has only a few counts. The chain couples TRBV6-6 to TRBJ1-1; 11 bases are a match to TRBD1. CDR3 length: 16 amino acids. CDR1 is MNHNY and CDR2 is SVGAGI in the germline V gene (reference sequence). V was pared by 6 bases and J by 4 bases, with 10 bases of the junction left unmatched. The CDR3 DNA sequence: TGTGCCAGCAGGACAGCTACCGGGACAGGGGGCACTGAAGCTTTCTTT. This encodes CASRTATGTGGTEAFF.

The chain uses TRBV19 and TRBJ1-5; D perhaps matches TRBD1 (5 bases). Per the germline V gene, CDR1 is LNHDA and CDR2 is SQIVND (reference sequence). The V and J ends lost 9 bases and 0 bases respectively, with 12 bases between them. The CDR3 has 14 amino acids. This chain's CDR3 is CASSPRDSNQPQHF. DNA of the CDR3: TGTGCCAGCAGTCCCAGGGATAGCAATCAGCCCCAGCATTTT.

This rearrangement joins TRBV19 to TRBJ1-4; no definite D call. CDR3 length: 14 residues. The V gene lost 2 bases and the J gene lost 7 bases, with 11 bases spanning the gap. CDR1 LNHDA and CDR2 SQIVND come from the germline V gene (reference sequence). The CDR3 DNA reads as TGTGCCAGTAGTATATTCGTGTTGTCTGAAAAACTGTTTTTT. Protein: CASSIFVLSEKLFF. Complete variable domain (other parts from reference TRBV19 and TRBJ1-4): DGGITQSPKYLFRKEGQNVTLSCEQNLNHDAMYWYRQDPGQGLRLIYYSQIVNDFQKGDIAEGYSVSREKKESFPLTVTSAQKNPTAFYLCASSIFVLSEKLFFGSGTQLSVL.

This clone was detected once. Written as DNA, the CDR3 is TGTGCCAGCAGCTTCCAAAGACTAGCAAGTGAGCAGTTCTTC. Translated: CASSFQRLASEQFF. The chain combines TRBV7-9 with TRBJ2-1; TRBD2 agrees at 7 bases. CDR3 length: 14 residues. CDR1 is SEHNR and CDR2 is FQNEAQ in the germline V gene (reference sequence). Germline trimming cut 3 bases from V and 9 bases from J; bases unmatched to any gene: 8. Full variable domain (rest looked up from reference TRBV7-9 and TRBJ2-1): DTGVSQNPRHKITKRGQNVTFRCDPISEHNRLYWYRQTLGQGPEFLTYFQNEAQLEKSRLLSDRFSAERPKGSFSTLEIQRTEQGDSAMYLCASSFQRLASEQFFGPGTRLTVL.

The CDR3 nucleotides are TGTGCCAGCAGTTTCGATGGGAGTAGGTACGAGCAGTACTTC. The encoded protein is CASSFDGSRYEQYF. The chain uses TRBV28 and TRBJ2-7; perhaps TRBD2 as D (5 bases). With 3 bases removed from V and 4 bases from J, the gap between germline ends came to 13 bases. Germline assignment: CDR1 MDHEN and CDR2 SYDVKM. The CDR3 extends over 14 amino acids. The complete variable domain, with remaining parts taken from reference TRBV28 and TRBJ2-7, reads DVKVTQSSRYLVKRTGEKVFLECVQDMDHENMFWYRQDPGLGLRLIYFSYDVKMKEKGDIPEGYSVSREKKERFSLILESASTNQTSMYLCASSFDGSRYEQYFGPGTRLTVT.

This clone was counted between two and nine times. The chain carries TRBV19 and TRBJ2-7, with 7 positions matching TRBD1. The trim removed 0 bases at V and 6 bases at J, leaving 8 bases unmatched. The germline V gene has CDR1 LNHDA and CDR2 SQIVND (reference sequence). This CDR3 has 15 residues. CDR3 region: CASSIDEEGAIEQYF. The CDR3 coding sequence is TGTGCCAGTAGTATAGATGAAGAGGGGGCGATCGAGCAGTACTTC. The full variable domain, rest sourced from reference TRBV19 and TRBJ2-7, is DGGITQSPKYLFRKEGQNVTLSCEQNLNHDAMYWYRQDPGQGLRLIYYSQIVNDFQKGDIAEGYSVSREKKESFPLTVTSAQKNPTAFYLCASSIDEEGAIEQYFGPGTRLTVT.

The chain employs TRBV11-3 and TRBJ1-1; the D is unclear. Germline-derived CDR1 and CDR2 are SGHNT and YENEEA. The CDR3 runs to 13 residues. Trimming cost V 5 bases and J 4 bases, with 11 bases left between them. CDR3 sequence: CASSPPGGTEAFF. CDR3 nucleotides: TGTGCCAGCAGCCCCCCGGGAGGCACTGAAGCTTTCTTT.

This clone was counted only a few times. V usage is TRBV6-1 and J usage is TRBJ1-3; D is unresolved. CDR3 size: 16 residues. Per germline, CDR1 MNHNS and CDR2 SASEGT. V lost 2 bases to trimming and J lost 0 bases, with 11 bases between them. The CDR3 sequence is CASSERGSSSGNTIYF. For the CDR3, the DNA is TGTGCCAGCAGTGAAAGAGGCAGTAGCTCTGGAAACACCATATATTTT.

The rearrangement uses TRBV7-9 and TRBJ2-1, with 10 bases that match TRBD1. The CDR3 has 14 residues. The ends lost 6 bases at V and 4 bases at J; junction bases unmatched: 3. The germline gives CDR1 SEHNR, CDR2 FQNEAQ (reference sequence). CDR3 sequence: CASRTGGSYNEQFF. The CDR3 coding sequence is TGTGCCAGCAGGACAGGGGGCTCATACAATGAGCAGTTCTTC.

The chain recombines TRBV7-2 with TRBJ2-1, with D perhaps TRBD2 (6 bases). The V gene's germline CDR1 is SGHTA and CDR2 FQGNSA. V lost 6 bases and J 3 bases, leaving 18 bases between the germline ends. The CDR3 is made up of 16 amino acids. The CDR3 sequence is CASRGNSGPNYNEQFF. CDR3 DNA: TGTGCCAGCAGGGGAAATAGCGGACCAAACTACAATGAGCAGTTCTTC.

The genes are TRBV28 and TRBJ1-4; a possible D gene is TRBD1 (5 bases). The CDR3 loop spans 15 amino acids. The V end lost 8 bases, the J end lost 2 bases, and 15 bases lay between the germline ends. Per germline, CDR1 MDHEN and CDR2 SYDVKM. This chain's CDR3 is CASPSGGRTNEKLFF. DNA of the CDR3: TGTGCCAGCCCTTCGGGGGGGAGGACTAATGAAAAACTGTTTTTT.

This clone was detected only a few times. The rearrangement uses TRBV29-1 and TRBJ2-3; 8 bases fit TRBD2. The CDR3 has 15 residues. The germline gives CDR1 SQVTM, CDR2 ANQGSEA. The V and J ends lost 4 bases and 2 bases, in that order; junction bases with no gene match: 8. The CDR3 DNA follows: TGCAGCGTTGTAGGCGGGGGGCAAAACACAGATACGCAGTATTTT. Translating it yields CSVVGGGQNTDTQYF.

This clone was seen a few times. As DNA, the CDR3 is TGTGCCAGCAGCTTAGTTTTGAGCTCCTACAATGAGCAGTTCTTC. Its translation is CASSLVLSSYNEQFF. The V and J genes are TRBV7-2 and TRBJ2-1; D uncertain. The CDR3 contains 15 residues. Germline V gene data show CDR1 as SGHTA and CDR2 as FQGNSA. V shed 1 base and J shed 0 bases, with 7 bases lying between them.

The rearrangement links TRBV7-2 to TRBJ2-2, with D perhaps TRBD1 (5 bases). The germline V gene has CDR1 SGHTA and CDR2 FQGNSA. Trimming pared 0 bases from V and 4 bases from J, leaving 6 bases between. CDR3 length: 14 residues. In DNA form, the CDR3 reads TGTGCCAGCAGCTTAGCCACAGGCACCGGGGAGCTGTTTTTT. Residues: CASSLATGTGELFF.

The gene calls are TRBV27 and TRBJ2-5, with 8 bases lining up with TRBD2. The CDR3 contains 16 residues. Germline V gene data show CDR1 as MNHEY and CDR2 as SMNVEV (reference sequence). Unmatched junction bases numbered 12, after V lost 4 bases and J lost 5 bases. The CDR3 loop is CASSSATLAGRETQYF. The CDR3 DNA sequence: TGTGCCAGCAGTTCCGCTACGCTAGCGGGTCGGGAGACCCAGTACTTC.

The gene calls are TRBV7-9 and TRBJ2-7, with D maybe TRBD2 (5 bases). The germline gives CDR1 SEHNR, CDR2 FQNEAQ (reference sequence). The CDR3 is 14 residues long. V was trimmed by 5 bases and J by 3 bases, leaving 14 bases between them. CDR3 bases: TGTGCCAGCAGCCCCACTAGTTGGGGCTACGAGCAGTACTTC. This translates into CASSPTSWGYEQYF.

The genes are TRBV4-1 and TRBJ2-3, with TRBD2 identical over 11 bases. The CDR3 covers 15 residues. Trimming removed 7 bases from V and 3 bases from J; junction bases left unmatched: 6. CDR1 is MGHRA, CDR2 YSYEKL, per germline. The CDR3 DNA is TGCGCCAGCAAGACTAGCGGGGAAAAAACAGATACGCAGTATTTT. Its translation: CASKTSGEKTDTQYF.

In its sample, this clone was seen a few times. The genes are TRBV7-6 and TRBJ2-5, with D tentatively TRBD2 (6 bases). Looked up from germline, CDR1 is SGHVS and CDR2 is FNYEAQ. Trimming removed 3 bases from V and 5 bases from J, with 19 bases in between. This CDR3 is 16 amino acids long. In nucleotides, the CDR3 is TGTGCCAGCAGCTTGGGGACGGGAGAGGACGGGGAGACCCAGTACTTC. Translated, it gives CASSLGTGEDGETQYF.

The chain recombines TRBV19 with TRBJ1-5; no firm D call. V was shortened by 3 bases and J by 6 bases, with 12 bases between the two germline ends. The CDR3 consists of 14 residues. Germline V gives CDR1 LNHDA, CDR2 SQIVND (reference sequence). The CDR3 DNA reads as TGTGCCAGTAGTATTGGGCAGCTCATTCAGCCCCAGCATTTT. Its protein is CASSIGQLIQPQHF.

This chain links TRBV4-2 with TRBJ1-3; D not certain. Germline assignment: CDR1 LGHNA and CDR2 YNFKEQ. This CDR3 is 16 amino acids long. Trimming shortened V by 6 bases and J by 0 bases, and 15 bases separated the two germline ends. The CDR3 here is CASRPTRSSSGNTIYF. CDR3 sequence (DNA): TGTGCCAGCAGGCCGACAAGGTCGAGCTCTGGAAACACCATATATTTT.

A single count supports this clone. The chain carries TRBV10-1 and TRBJ1-5; D is undetermined. From germline, CDR1 is WNHNN and CDR2 SYGVQD (reference sequence). Between the trimmed V and J ends, which lost 5 bases and 1 base, there was a span of 6 bases. The CDR3 length is 13 residues. The DNA for the CDR3 is TGCGCCAGCAGTCTAGGAAGCAATCAGCCCCAGCATTTT. Its translation: CASSLGSNQPQHF.

This chain uses TRBV27 with TRBJ1-1, with D possibly matching TRBD1 (6 bases). Per the germline V gene, CDR1 is MNHEY and CDR2 is SMNVEV (reference sequence). Trimming left V 6 bases short and J 4 bases short, with 12 bases between. This CDR3 spans 13 amino acids. The CDR3 DNA follows: TGTGCCAGCAGGCGGCCCAGGGGCACTGAAGCTTTCTTT. Amino acid sequence: CASRRPRGTEAFF.

This clone was recorded a few times. The chain couples TRBV27 to TRBJ2-7, with D perhaps matching TRBD2 (5 bases). This CDR3 is built from 16 residues. Trimming left V 5 bases short and J 2 bases short, with 19 bases between. Germline assignment: CDR1 MNHEY and CDR2 SMNVEV (reference sequence). The DNA of the CDR3 is TGTGCCAGCAGTCCTGCCCGAGGAGGAGGAACCTACGAGCAGTACTTC. Its translation: CASSPARGGGTYEQYF.

This clone was detected a few times. The rearrangement links TRBV28 to TRBJ1-5; D gene unclear. This CDR3 is 13 amino acids long. The ends were cut back, 6 bases at V and 7 bases at J, with 13 bases in the middle. Per germline, CDR1 MDHEN and CDR2 SYDVKM. CDR3 loop: CASRPTVKQPQHF. The DNA of the CDR3 is TGTGCCAGCAGACCCACGGTAAAACAGCCCCAGCATTTT. Looking up the rest from reference TRBV28 and TRBJ1-5 gives the full variable domain: DVKVTQSSRYLVKRTGEKVFLECVQDMDHENMFWYRQDPGLGLRLIYFSYDVKMKEKGDIPEGYSVSREKKERFSLILESASTNQTSMYLCASRPTVKQPQHFGDGTRLSIL.

This clone was observed a few times. The rearrangement joins TRBV7-2 to TRBJ2-2, with no clear D. Deletions cut 4 bases from V and 6 bases from J, with 12 bases between. This CDR3 region has 14 residues. Germline lookup yields CDR1 SGHTA and CDR2 FQGNSA. CDR3 in amino acids: CASSSNPGPGELFF. DNA of the CDR3: TGTGCCAGCAGCTCAAACCCCGGTCCCGGGGAGCTGTTTTTT.